This record concerns one T cell receptor (beta chain) sequence. At least ten counts were recorded for this clonotype. Its antigen remains unidentified. Per-base qualities were not stored, and no clone one base away is much larger. The data derive from a study of T cells after yellow fever vaccination (dated by TCRdb to 2018 to 2020). Describing the broader study: The SMART-Seq v4 Ultra Low Input RNA kit was used to prepare libraries from fractions with low cell numbers. To follow T-cell clones before and after both primary and booster YFV17D yellow fever vaccination, bulk TCR alpha and beta repertoires underwent longitudinal sequencing. Two healthy male donors made up the cohort, one aged 18 to 30 years and the other aged 30 to 39 years. Blood was drawn at multiple timepoints before and after primary and secondary immunization, with bulk PBMC replicates and cell subsets isolated. Study-wide findings and limitations: Because abundant contaminating clonotypes from the bulk population could be contained in FACS-sorted repertoires, computational filtering was required. Because the study included only two donors, the extent to which the findings can be generalized is limited. After the booster, most of the clones that had expanded following primary vaccination were detected again (around 95% of CD4 and more than 85% of CD8), which suggests that memory was broadly maintained. Compared with the primary T-cell response, the secondary T-cell response was weaker but faster, peaking on day 5 rather than day 15. A small fraction of clonotypes appeared in both the CD4 and CD8 compartments, likely as a result of convergent recombination.

TCRdb lists the instrument as Illumina NovaSeq 6000. Synthesis of TCR cDNA relied on 5'RACE template switching, a step that introduced a universal primer site along with unique molecular identifiers. Priming of cDNA synthesis was performed from both the TCR alpha and TCR beta constant segments. Two PCR steps were used to amplify libraries, with sample barcodes and sequencing adapters being added in the second step. Libraries were sequenced on Illumina HiSeq 2500 (2x100 bp) or NovaSeq (2x150 bp). As for the authors' bioinformatics: Demultiplexing of reads and collapsing into UMI consensus sequences were performed with MIGEC, and V(D)J alignment was carried out with MiXCR. Vaccine-responding clonotypes were identified with edgeR using replicate PBMC samples, with FDR below 0.01 and a log2 fold change above 5 up to day 15 being required. Bulk clonotypes were assigned CD4 or CD8 identity according to which sequenced CD4 or CD8 repertoire held them at higher abundance. TCRdb reworked the public reads: Q25 trimming with fastp, MiXCR clone assembly, productive beta chains retained. Entries are consolidated by CDR3 protein sequence, retaining the most common genes and DNA. For this entry, the V and J calls and clone size follow TCRdb and not the study's own pipeline. Across this sample there are some 250,000 distinct CDR3 sequences, with approximately 3.5% seen only once. The top ten clonotypes cover approximately 18% of the sample.

The intended sense of this specimen's treatment or condition label: live attenuated yellow fever vaccine strain. At every blood-draw timepoint, two biological replicates of bulk PBMCs were collected. PBMCs were isolated from peripheral blood using a standard Ficoll-Paque protocol. RNA was extracted with TriZol from bulk PBMCs, CD4 and CD8 fractions, and dextramer-positive and dextramer-negative fractions. The clonotype comes from a man aged 18 to 30 who received the YFV17D yellow fever vaccine. The input for sequencing was PBMCs, taken 15 days after the yellow fever booster vaccination.

CDR3 region: CASSPFQPSGTYEQYF. Read as DNA, the sequence is TGTGCCAGCTCACCATTTCAGCCTAGCGGCACATACGAGCAGTACTTC. The chain links TRBV18 with TRBJ2-7; 7 central bases correspond to TRBD2. The cysteine opens and the phenylalanine closes a CDR3 of 16 amino acids. CDR3 DNA is the only sequence kept; it has 48 bases, read in frame from the first base. The V end gives up 2 bases and the J end 4 bases, leaving 11 bases in the junction not matched to a gene. In the germline V gene, CDR1 corresponds to KGHSH and CDR2 to LQKENI.